This T cell receptor (beta chain) was captured by sequencing in a study of control samples from healthy donors and cancer patients (dated by TCRdb to the early 2020s). V lost 2 bases and J lost 2 bases; the stretch between them is 17 bases long. The CDR1 and CDR2 encoded by the germline V gene are MGHDK and SYGVNS. From the cysteine up to the phenylalanine, the CDR3 has a length of 17 residues. The DNA shown is the 51-base CDR3, in frame from base 1. The receptor library was made with the immunoSEQ multiplex PCR assay. The clones in this table, taken by TCRdb from immuneACCESS, are in-frame only. Not every clone is retained; where verified, under half of the shortfall comes from an unresolved V gene, and the cause of the rest is unknown. Within this sample are roughly 88,000 clones, with roughly 93% of them counted one time only. The ten largest clones represent 8% of the sample. This clone was detected once. Its antigen is still unknown. Base quality data are lacking; no much larger clone is found one base away.

Input material: blood. The rearranged segments are TRBV25-1 and TRBJ2-3; the D gene is not confidently resolved. The TCR sequence derives from a man between 18 and 35 years old in good health. DNA sequence: TGTGCCAGCAGTGAAACATTGGCAGGTGGTAACACAGATACGCAGTATTTT. This translates into CASSETLAGGNTDTQYF.